The 13 T cell receptor beta chains given below trace back to one sample, sequenced in a study of identical twins. TCRdb reprocessed the 5' RACE reads with MiXCR, giving one entry per CDR3 protein. This table holds 550,000 to 700,000 distinct CDR3 sequences, around a tenth found once. Separately, the same data were catalogued under a study of yellow fever vaccine responses in identical twins.

The source material was PBMCs. The receptors derive from a woman aged 18-29 years in good health.

The rearrangement joins TRBV6-1 to TRBJ2-5; D gene unclear. CDR3 length equals 13 residues. Trimming shortened V by 5 bases and J by 5 bases, and 12 bases separated the two germline ends. Germline CDR1 and CDR2: MNHNS and SASEGT. For the CDR3, the DNA is TGTGCCAGCAGTCGATCTTTTTGGGAGACCCAGTACTTC. This gives the protein CASSRSFWETQYF.

This clonotype was detected many times. CDR3 in amino acids: CSAPSTSGRAHNEQFF. CDR3 bases: TGCAGTGCTCCATCCACTAGCGGGAGGGCCCACAATGAGCAGTTCTTC. The rearrangement joins TRBV20-1 to TRBJ2-1, with 13 nucleotides matching TRBD2. The CDR3 sequence is 16 residues long. CDR1 DFQATT and CDR2 SNEGSKA come from the germline V gene (reference sequence). V shed 5 bases and J 5 bases; nucleotides not matched to a gene: 9.

The chain links TRBV5-5 to TRBJ2-3, with 9 nucleotides matching TRBD2. The CDR3 has 15 residues. Germline V gene lookup returns CDR1 SGHKS and CDR2 YYEKEE (reference sequence). The V gene end was trimmed by 4 bases and the J gene end by 2 bases; junction bases not matched to a gene: 5. The CDR3 here is CASSPQRGDTDTQYF. In nucleotides, the CDR3 is TGTGCCAGCAGCCCGCAGCGGGGGGACACAGATACGCAGTATTTT.

This clonotype was observed many times. The V and J genes are TRBV12-3 or TRBV12-4 and TRBJ2-2; 11 nucleotides agree with TRBD2. V lost 1 base and J lost 7; bases outside the gene matches: 5. The CDR3 loop spans 16 amino acids. CDR3 sequence (DNA): TGTGCCAGCAGTTTAGTAGCGGGGGGGCCTCACGGGGAGCTGTTTTTT. Translated: CASSLVAGGPHGELFF.

CDR3: CASSLGGTGGTDTQYF. CDR3 DNA sequence: TGTGCCAGCAGCTTGGGGGGGACAGGTGGCACAGATACGCAGTATTTT. The V gene is TRBV5-4, the J gene TRBJ2-3; 8 nucleotides match TRBD1. The V gene's germline CDR1 is SGHNT and CDR2 YYREEE (reference sequence). The CDR3 runs to 16 residues. The J segment lost 1 base and the V segment lost 0 bases, leaving 4 bases of the junction unmatched. Filled out from reference TRBV5-4 and TRBJ2-3, the complete variable domain reads ETGVTQSPTHLIKTRGQQVTLRCSSQSGHNTVSWYQQALGQGPQFIFQYYREEENGRGNFPPRFSGLQFPNYSSELNVNALELDDSALYLCASSLGGTGGTDTQYFGPGTRLTVL.

The CDR3, as DNA: TGCAGTGCTAGGGGACAGGTCCACGAGCAGTACTTC. Amino acids: CSARGQVHEQYF. The gene calls are TRBV20-1 and TRBJ2-7, with 8 bases that match TRBD1. Unmatched junction bases numbered 3, after V lost 3 bases and J lost 5 bases. This CDR3 is built from 12 residues. Germline V gene data show CDR1 as DFQATT and CDR2 as SNEGSKA (reference sequence).

The CDR3 DNA reads as TGTGCCAGCAGCTGGGCTGTCGGAGATCAATACGAGCAGTACTTC. This sequence encodes CASSWAVGDQYEQYF. The rearrangement links TRBV7-6 to TRBJ2-7; D is ambiguous. With 4 bases removed from V and 4 bases from J, the gap between germline ends came to 17 bases. This CDR3 spans 15 amino acids. Germline-derived CDR1 and CDR2 are SGHVS and FNYEAQ.

Only a few counts were recorded for this clonotype. The CDR3 is CASSQVASSYNEQFF. DNA of the CDR3: TGTGCCAGCAGCCAAGTCGCCAGCTCCTACAATGAGCAGTTCTTC. V gene TRBV4-2 combines with J gene TRBJ2-1; D is ambiguous. V shed 1 base and J shed 0 bases, with 7 bases lying between them. CDR3 length: 15 amino acids. Germline assignment: CDR1 LGHNA and CDR2 YNFKEQ.

This clonotype showed up just a few times. This chain links TRBV5-1 with TRBJ2-3, with D perhaps TRBD2 (6 bases). CDR3 length equals 13 residues. The germline CDR1 and CDR2 sequences are SGHRS and YFSETQ. V was trimmed by 5 bases and J by 4 bases, leaving 11 bases between them. The CDR3 region has the DNA TGCGCCAGCAGTGGGGGGACTTCAGATACGCAGTATTTT. It yields the protein CASSGGTSDTQYF.

J is TRBJ2-7 and V is TRBV9; D perhaps matches TRBD1 (6 bases). Looked up from germline, CDR1 is SGDLS and CDR2 is YYNGEE. The CDR3 has 16 amino acids. V was clipped by 3 bases and J by 0 bases, with 16 bases between them. The chain's CDR3 is CASSAPPRDNSYEQYF. DNA of the CDR3: TGTGCCAGCAGCGCCCCTCCTCGGGACAACTCCTACGAGCAGTACTTC.

This clonotype was seen a few times. This chain joins TRBV3-1 and TRBJ2-7, with D perhaps matching TRBD1 (5 bases). The germline CDR1 and CDR2 sequences are LGHDT and YNNKEL (reference sequence). The CDR3 has 14 amino acids. With 0 bases removed from V and 6 bases from J, the gap between germline ends came to 12 bases. The CDR3 reads CASSQDRSGPEQYF. The CDR3 coding sequence is TGTGCCAGCAGCCAAGATAGATCAGGGCCCGAGCAGTACTTC.

Only a few counts were recorded for this clonotype. The CDR3, as DNA: TGTGCCAGCAGCGTCGGACAGGGCTACAATGAGCAGTTCTTC. Residues: CASSVGQGYNEQFF. This chain links TRBV9 with TRBJ2-1; 8 bases agree with TRBD1. V lost 2 bases, J lost 3 bases, and 1 base stayed unmatched. There are 14 residues in the CDR3. CDR1 and CDR2 from the germline V gene are SGDLS and YYNGEE.

This clonotype occurred a few times. V and J are TRBV15 and TRBJ2-5; D perhaps matches TRBD2 (7 bases). Germline CDR1 LNHNV, CDR2 YYDKDF (reference sequence). V was pared by 6 bases and J by 1 base, with 9 bases between. The CDR3 runs 13 residues. DNA of the CDR3: TGTGCCACCAGGGGAGGGGGCCAAGAGACCCAGTACTTC. Protein product: CATRGGGQETQYF.